These T cell receptor beta chains were read from a single sample in a study of radiotherapy plus CTLA-4 blockade in lung cancer. Assay used: immunoSEQ multiplex PCR; TCRdb lists only in-frame clones, some missing. The profile shows tens of thousands of clones, around 85% of them singletons. The input for sequencing was peripheral blood, taken from a patient treated with radiotherapy plus ipilimumab. The receptors here all came from a human donor with non-small cell lung cancer who had a partial response to radiotherapy plus ipilimumab. The CDR3 runs from the conserved cysteine through the conserved F or W. Each record gives: D gene, J gene, clone size, V gene, CDR3 protein, CDR3 DNA. A D gene is named only where the DNA matches it firmly. Expanded clones are given a class, and other clones once, few, many or no size at all.

D: -
J: TRBJ1-6
size: -
V: TRBV18
CDR3: CASSPRSYNSPLHF
DNA: TGTGCCAGCTCACCAAGGAGCTATAATTCACCCCTCCACTTT

D: TRBD2
J: TRBJ2-2
size: -
V: TRBV27
CDR3: CASRLAGPAGELFF
DNA: TGTGCCAGCAGACTAGCGGGCCCCGCCGGGGAGCTGTTTTTT

D: TRBD2
J: TRBJ2-1
size: few
V: TRBV19
CDR3: CASSTRGTSGSNEQFF
DNA: TGTGCCAGTAGTACCCGAGGGACTAGCGGCTCAAATGAGCAGTTCTTC

D: TRBD1
J: TRBJ1-6
size: once
V: TRBV5-6
CDR3: CASSGQGVRSYNSPLHF
DNA: TGTGCCAGCAGCGGACAGGGGGTGAGGTCCTATAATTCACCCCTCCACTTT

D: TRBD2
J: TRBJ2-1
size: once
V: TRBV19
CDR3: CASSMAGASYNEQFF
DNA: TGTGCCAGTAGTATGGCGGGAGCTTCCTACAATGAGCAGTTCTTC

D: -
J: TRBJ2-5
size: -
V: TRBV28
CDR3: CASRTTGRGETQYF
DNA: TGTGCCAGCAGAACTACAGGGAGGGGAGAGACCCAGTACTTC

D: TRBD1
J: TRBJ2-3
size: -
V: TRBV30
CDR3: CAWSRDRGSDTQYF
DNA: TGTGCCTGGAGTCGGGACAGGGGTTCCGATACGCAGTATTTT

D: TRBD1
J: TRBJ1-4
size: -
V: TRBV2
CDR3: CASSKGALDEKLFF
DNA: TGTGCCAGCAGCAAGGGGGCACTGGATGAAAAACTGTTTTTT

D: -
J: TRBJ1-5
size: -
V: TRBV7-8
CDR3: CASSLASYSNQPQHF
DNA: TGTGCCAGCAGCTTAGCGAGCTATAGCAATCAGCCCCAGCATTTT

D: -
J: TRBJ1-2
size: -
V: TRBV7-2
CDR3: CASSLEQIHGYTF
DNA: TGTGCCAGCAGCTTAGAACAGATCCATGGCTACACCTTC

D: -
J: TRBJ1-2
size: -
V: TRBV10-3
CDR3: CAISQASYYGYTF
DNA: TGTGCCATCAGCCAGGCCTCCTATTACGGCTACACCTTC